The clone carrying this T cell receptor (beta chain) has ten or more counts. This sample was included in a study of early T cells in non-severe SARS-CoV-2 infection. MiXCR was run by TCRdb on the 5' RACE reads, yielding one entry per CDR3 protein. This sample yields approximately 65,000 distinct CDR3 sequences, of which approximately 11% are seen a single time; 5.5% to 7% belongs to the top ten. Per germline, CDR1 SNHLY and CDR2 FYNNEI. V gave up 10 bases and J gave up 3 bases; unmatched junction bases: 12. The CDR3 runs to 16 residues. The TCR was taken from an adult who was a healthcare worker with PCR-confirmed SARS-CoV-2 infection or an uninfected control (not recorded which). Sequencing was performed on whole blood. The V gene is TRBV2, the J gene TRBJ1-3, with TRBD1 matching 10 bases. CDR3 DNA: TGTGCCACTTCGACCCCGGGACAGGGGAGTGGAAACACCATATATTTT. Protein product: CATSTPGQGSGNTIYF.